Listed below are T cell receptor beta chains from one sample, sequenced in a study of blood T cell repertoires in COVID-19. The table came from immunoSEQ multiplex PCR; TCRdb's copy has only in-frame clones and leaves some out. The sample lists 150,000 or so clones, around 81% seen once, with nearly 3% in the top ten. Sequencing input: peripheral blood. The receptors come from a woman in her thirties or forties with active or convalescent COVID-19. Each CDR3 is given with its conserved first and last residue. D genes are given only for firm matches. Size is stated for part of the rows, as once, few or many counts, or as a class when the clone is expanded.

j_gene: TRBJ2-6; v_gene: TRBV7-2; abundance: .; d_gene: .; CDR3nt: TGTGCCAGCAGCTTAACAGGGCTAGCTGGGGCCAACGTCCTGACTTTC; CDR3aa: CASSLTGLAGANVLTF
j_gene: TRBJ2-2; v_gene: TRBV9; abundance: .; d_gene: TRBD2; CDR3nt: TGTGCCAGCAGCACTCTAGCGGGAGGAACCGGGGAGCTGTTTTTT; CDR3aa: CASSTLAGGTGELFF
j_gene: TRBJ1-1; v_gene: TRBV10-2; abundance: few; d_gene: .; CDR3nt: TGCGCCAGCAGTGACAGGCAGAAGGAAGCTTTCTTT; CDR3aa: CASSDRQKEAFF
j_gene: TRBJ1-1; v_gene: TRBV11-2; abundance: .; d_gene: TRBD1; CDR3nt: TGTGCCAGCAGCCCGCGACAGGGTGTGGCGAACACTGAAGCTTTCTTT; CDR3aa: CASSPRQGVANTEAFF
j_gene: TRBJ2-2; v_gene: TRBV5-1; abundance: .; d_gene: TRBD1; CDR3nt: TGCGCCAGCAGCTTGTCCCCCAGGGGGCTCAACACCGGGGAGCTGTTTTTT; CDR3aa: CASSLSPRGLNTGELFF
j_gene: TRBJ1-1; v_gene: TRBV6-2/TRBV6-3; abundance: .; d_gene: .; CDR3nt: TGTGCCAGCAGTTACTCGTCATGGGGGGGGATGAACACTGAAGCTTTCTTT; CDR3aa: CASSYSSWGGMNTEAFF
j_gene: TRBJ2-7; v_gene: TRBV28; abundance: .; d_gene: .; CDR3nt: TGTGCCAGCAGCTATTCCTACGAGCAGTACTTC; CDR3aa: CASSYSYEQYF
j_gene: TRBJ1-2; v_gene: TRBV7-9; abundance: .; d_gene: TRBD1; CDR3nt: TGTGCCAGCAGCTTATGGCAGGGGGGTAGGGGCTACACCTTC; CDR3aa: CASSLWQGGRGYTF
j_gene: TRBJ1-6; v_gene: TRBV4-1; abundance: .; d_gene: TRBD1; CDR3nt: TGCGCCAGCACGACGGACAGGGAATCAAATAATTCACCCCTCCACTTT; CDR3aa: CASTTDRESNNSPLHF
j_gene: TRBJ2-1; v_gene: TRBV7-2; abundance: few; d_gene: .; CDR3nt: TGTGCCAGCAGCCCAGCGGGCAGCTCCTACAATGAGCAGTTCTTC; CDR3aa: CASSPAGSSYNEQFF
j_gene: TRBJ2-5; v_gene: TRBV30; abundance: .; d_gene: TRBD1; CDR3nt: TGTGCCTGGAGTGCCGGACAGGGAATGGAGACCCAGTACTTC; CDR3aa: CAWSAGQGMETQYF
j_gene: TRBJ1-3; v_gene: TRBV18; abundance: .; d_gene: .; CDR3nt: TGTGCCAGCTCACCGCAGGCCCCCCCTGGAAACACCATATATTTT; CDR3aa: CASSPQAPPGNTIYF
j_gene: TRBJ2-7; v_gene: TRBV28; abundance: .; d_gene: .; CDR3nt: TGTGCCAGCGCCATCCTGGGCGGGGATGACGAGCAGTACTTC; CDR3aa: CASAILGGDDEQYF
j_gene: TRBJ2-7; v_gene: TRBV7-8; abundance: .; d_gene: .; CDR3nt: TGTGCCAGCAGCTTAGGGCAGGTAGACTACGAGCAGTACTTC; CDR3aa: CASSLGQVDYEQYF
j_gene: TRBJ1-4; v_gene: TRBV5-1; abundance: few; d_gene: .; CDR3nt: TGCGCCAGCAGCTTTCAGGGGATTGCAACTAATGAAAAACTGTTTTTT; CDR3aa: CASSFQGIATNEKLFF
j_gene: TRBJ2-5; v_gene: TRBV18; abundance: .; d_gene: .; CDR3nt: TGTGCCAGCTCAGGAGAGGGGACCCAGTACTTC; CDR3aa: CASSGEGTQYF
j_gene: TRBJ1-1; v_gene: TRBV19; abundance: .; d_gene: .; CDR3nt: TGTGCCAGTAGTTTAGGACTCGGAACCACTGAAGCTTTCTTT; CDR3aa: CASSLGLGTTEAFF
j_gene: TRBJ2-4; v_gene: TRBV7-2; abundance: once; d_gene: .; CDR3nt: TGTGCCAGCAGCTGGCCGAGGGGGAGCACGAACATTCAGTACTTC; CDR3aa: CASSWPRGSTNIQYF
j_gene: TRBJ1-1; v_gene: TRBV7-2; abundance: .; d_gene: .; CDR3nt: TGTGCCAGCAGCTTCGAGGAAACGAACACTGAAGCTTTCTTT; CDR3aa: CASSFEETNTEAFF
j_gene: TRBJ1-2; v_gene: TRBV5-1; abundance: .; d_gene: .; CDR3nt: TGCGCCAGCAGCTTGAGCGCCGGGAACTATGGCTACACCTTC; CDR3aa: CASSLSAGNYGYTF
j_gene: TRBJ1-4; v_gene: TRBV28; abundance: once; d_gene: TRBD1; CDR3nt: TGTGCCAGCAGTCCAACGGGACAGGGGGTTTTAGGTCTGTTTTTT; CDR3aa: CASSPTGQGVLGLFF
j_gene: TRBJ1-4; v_gene: TRBV27; abundance: few; d_gene: .; CDR3nt: TGTGCCAGCAGTTTATCGAAAGGGGGGGGCTCGGGTGAAAAACTGTTTTTT; CDR3aa: CASSLSKGGGSGEKLFF
j_gene: TRBJ1-1; v_gene: TRBV6-6; abundance: .; d_gene: .; CDR3nt: TGTGCCAGCATCCCACATCTCATGAACACTGAAGCTTTCTTT; CDR3aa: CASIPHLMNTEAFF
j_gene: TRBJ2-6; v_gene: TRBV6-2/TRBV6-3; abundance: few; d_gene: .; CDR3nt: TGTGCCAGCAGTTACGGCAGGTCTGGGGCCAACGTCCTGACTTTC; CDR3aa: CASSYGRSGANVLTF
j_gene: TRBJ1-2; v_gene: TRBV6-2/TRBV6-3; abundance: .; d_gene: .; CDR3nt: TGTGCCAGCAGTTACTCGAGGGAGGATTCTAACTATGGCTACACCTTC; CDR3aa: CASSYSREDSNYGYTF
j_gene: TRBJ1-1; v_gene: TRBV11-2; abundance: .; d_gene: .; CDR3nt: TGTGCCAGCAGCGCTACACAGGGAACTGAAGCTTTCTTT; CDR3aa: CASSATQGTEAFF
j_gene: TRBJ2-3; v_gene: TRBV24-1; abundance: once; d_gene: .; CDR3nt: TGTGCCACCAGTGCTAGCGCTCCCCGACCAGATACGCAGTATTTT; CDR3aa: CATSASAPRPDTQYF
j_gene: TRBJ1-2; v_gene: TRBV15; abundance: once; d_gene: .; CDR3nt: TGTGCCACCAGCAGAGACCCTGGACTGGGGGCCTATGGCTACACCTTC; CDR3aa: CATSRDPGLGAYGYTF